These T cell receptor beta chains were read from a single sample in a study of cytomegalovirus exposure and HLA in healthy donors. Produced via immunoSEQ multiplex PCR; TCRdb's table is partial and in-frame only. The sample includes around 300,000 clones, around 65% of them seen just once. Input material: PBMCs. All receptors derive from a female donor in good health and CMV-seronegative. The CDR3 runs from the conserved cysteine through the conserved F or W. The order of the fields is clone size, J gene, CDR3 length, V gene, D gene, CDR3 protein, CDR3 DNA. A D gene is named only where the DNA matches it firmly. Expanded clones get a size class; other rows say once, few or many, or leave the size out.

size: -; J: TRBJ1-6; length: 15; V: TRBV11-2; D: -; CDR3: CASSLVSRTPRPLHF; DNA: TGTGCCAGCAGCTTAGTGTCGCGAACCCCGCGGCCCCTCCACTTT
size: -; J: TRBJ2-1; length: 15; V: TRBV5-1; D: -; CDR3: CASSLVTGSVNEQFF; DNA: TGCGCCAGCAGCTTGGTGACCGGGAGTGTGAATGAGCAGTTCTTC
size: -; J: TRBJ2-7; length: 15; V: TRBV7-9; D: TRBD2; CDR3: CSSSQTSGGLYEQYF; DNA: TGTTCCAGCAGCCAGACTAGCGGGGGACTCTACGAGCAGTACTTC
size: -; J: TRBJ1-5; length: 13; V: TRBV25-1; D: TRBD1; CDR3: CASRKQGAQPQHF; DNA: TGTGCCAGCAGGAAACAGGGGGCTCAGCCCCAGCATTTT
size: -; J: TRBJ1-5; length: 17; V: TRBV28; D: -; CDR3: CASSFLKGVSGGQPQHF; DNA: TGTGCCAGCAGTTTTCTTAAAGGTGTATCGGGAGGTCAGCCCCAGCATTTT
size: -; J: TRBJ2-7; length: 15; V: TRBV5-6; D: TRBD1; CDR3: CASSSDRGPAYEQYF; DNA: TGTGCCAGCAGCTCAGACAGGGGGCCAGCGTACGAGCAGTACTTC
size: once; J: TRBJ2-7; length: 14; V: TRBV6-1; D: TRBD2; CDR3: CASSGLASAYEQYF; DNA: TGTGCCAGCAGTGGACTAGCGAGCGCCTACGAGCAGTACTTC
size: -; J: TRBJ2-7; length: 12; V: TRBV6-6; D: -; CDR3: CASKGLTYEQYF; DNA: TGTGCCAGCAAAGGACTTACCTACGAGCAGTACTTC
size: -; J: TRBJ1-4; length: 15; V: TRBV7-9; D: TRBD1; CDR3: CASSPLTGGNEKLFF; DNA: TGTGCCAGCAGCCCATTGACAGGGGGTAATGAAAAACTGTTTTTT
size: -; J: TRBJ2-1; length: 16; V: TRBV9; D: -; CDR3: CASSVGGSGPYNEQFF; DNA: TGTGCCAGCAGCGTAGGGGGCAGCGGGCCCTACAATGAGCAGTTCTTC
size: -; J: TRBJ2-7; length: 17; V: TRBV13; D: TRBD2; CDR3: CASSPRGGLAGRHEQYF; DNA: TGTGCCAGCAGCCCCCGGGGGGGACTAGCGGGACGCCACGAGCAGTACTTC
size: -; J: TRBJ2-7; length: 14; V: TRBV18; D: TRBD2; CDR3: CASSASGRRYEQYF; DNA: TGTGCCAGCTCCGCTAGCGGGAGGAGATACGAGCAGTACTTC
size: -; J: TRBJ2-3; length: 13; V: TRBV9; D: -; CDR3: CASSSRVSDTQYF; DNA: TGTGCCAGCAGCAGCAGGGTGTCAGATACGCAGTATTTT
size: once; J: TRBJ2-3; length: 12; V: TRBV5-4; D: TRBD2; CDR3: CASSPTSGSWYF; DNA: TGTGCCAGCAGCCCGACTAGCGGGAGTTGGTATTTT
size: -; J: TRBJ1-1; length: 14; V: TRBV25-1; D: -; CDR3: CASSDLSLNTEAFF; DNA: TGTGCCAGCAGTGACCTTAGTTTGAACACTGAAGCTTTCTTT
size: -; J: TRBJ1-5; length: 15; V: TRBV15; D: -; CDR3: CATSRQGYSNQPQHF; DNA: TGTGCCACCAGCAGGCAGGGGTATAGCAATCAGCCCCAGCATTTT
size: -; J: TRBJ2-2; length: 19; V: TRBV9; D: TRBD1; CDR3: CASSAPRYWDRRNTGELFF; DNA: TGTGCCAGCAGCGCGCCTCGGTATTGGGACAGAAGGAACACCGGGGAGCTGTTTTTT
size: -; J: TRBJ2-3; length: 16; V: TRBV28; D: -; CDR3: CASSLSPSGDTDTQYF; DNA: TGTGCCAGCAGTCTCTCGCCCAGCGGAGACACAGATACGCAGTATTTT
size: once; J: TRBJ2-7; length: 14; V: TRBV27; D: TRBD2; CDR3: CASSPASGTYEQYF; DNA: TGTGCCAGCAGTCCCGCTAGCGGTACCTACGAGCAGTACTTC
size: once; J: TRBJ2-1; length: 14; V: TRBV27; D: -; CDR3: CASSSGTLHNEQFF; DNA: TGTGCCAGCAGTTCCGGGACACTTCACAATGAGCAGTTCTTC
size: -; J: TRBJ2-1; length: 14; V: TRBV19; D: TRBD2; CDR3: CAAGSGTVNNEQFF; DNA: TGTGCCGCCGGGAGCGGGACGGTAAACAATGAGCAGTTCTTC
size: -; J: TRBJ2-1; length: 15; V: TRBV28; D: -; CDR3: CASSYWRSLYNEQFF; DNA: TGTGCCAGCAGTTACTGGCGGAGCCTCTACAATGAGCAGTTCTTC
size: -; J: TRBJ2-3; length: 15; V: TRBV11-2; D: -; CDR3: CASSLVTSQIDTQYF; DNA: TGTGCCAGCAGCTTAGTTACTAGTCAAATAGATACGCAGTATTTT
size: -; J: TRBJ2-1; length: 17; V: TRBV7-9; D: TRBD2; CDR3: CASSLDSGKLSYNEQFF; DNA: TGTGCCAGCAGCCTCGATAGCGGGAAGCTCTCCTACAATGAGCAGTTCTTC
size: -; J: TRBJ2-7; length: 14; V: TRBV28; D: -; CDR3: CASSHLGQTYEQYF; DNA: TGTGCCAGCAGTCACCTAGGACAGACCTACGAGCAGTACTTC
size: -; J: TRBJ2-2; length: 18; V: TRBV7-9; D: -; CDR3: CSSSLAPRFAGRTGELFF; DNA: TGTTCCAGCAGCTTAGCCCCGAGATTCGCGGGACGGACCGGGGAGCTGTTTTTT
size: few; J: TRBJ2-1; length: 16; V: TRBV7-9; D: TRBD1; CDR3: CASSQRRDRAYNEQFF; DNA: TGTGCCAGCAGCCAGCGCAGGGACAGGGCTTACAATGAGCAGTTCTTC
size: few; J: TRBJ1-3; length: 14; V: TRBV5-1; D: -; CDR3: CASRPTGGENTIYF; DNA: TGCGCCAGCAGACCGACAGGAGGAGAGAACACCATATATTTT
size: few; J: TRBJ1-2; length: 16; V: TRBV21-1; D: -; CDR3: CASSTAQSPLTYGYTF; DNA: TGTGCCAGCAGCACCGCACAGTCGCCCCTAACCTATGGCTACACCTTC